This T cell receptor beta chain was documented in a study of blood T cell repertoires in COVID-19. Study-wide background: Collection of acute and convalescent COVID-19 samples took place in the United States, Italy and Spain.

Germline CDR1 reads LGHDT; CDR2 reads YNNKEL (reference sequence). This CDR3 is built from 14 residues. The V end was cut by 0 bases, the J end by 6 bases, with 8 bases between. Repertoires were generated with immunoSEQ multiplex PCR, while TCRdb's copy carries only in-frame clones and drops some. The sample has about 250,000 clones, roughly nine tenths seen once. All recovered Cohort 3 donors got two negative PCRs, got clearance, or saw symptom resolution. The chain links TRBV3-1 (or the pseudogene TRBV3-2) to TRBJ1-4; D possibly corresponds to TRBD1 (5 bases). The receptor was derived from a woman aged 18-30 years who had recovered from COVID-19. Sequencing input: PBMCs or T cells enriched from blood (not recorded which). CDR3 nucleotides: TGTGCCAGCAGCCAAGAACAGGTACATGAAAAACTGTTTTTT. Protein product: CASSQEQVHEKLFF.